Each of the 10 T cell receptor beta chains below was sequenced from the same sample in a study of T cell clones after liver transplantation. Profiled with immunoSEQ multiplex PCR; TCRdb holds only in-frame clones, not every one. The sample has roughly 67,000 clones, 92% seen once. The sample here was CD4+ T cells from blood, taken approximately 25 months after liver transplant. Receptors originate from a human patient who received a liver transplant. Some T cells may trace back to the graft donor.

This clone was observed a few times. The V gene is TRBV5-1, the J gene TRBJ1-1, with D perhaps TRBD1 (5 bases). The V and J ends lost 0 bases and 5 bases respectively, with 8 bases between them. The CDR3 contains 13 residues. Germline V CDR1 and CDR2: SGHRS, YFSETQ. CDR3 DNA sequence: TGCGCCAGCAGCTTGGGCGAGGGGACTGAAGCTTTCTTT. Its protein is CASSLGEGTEAFF. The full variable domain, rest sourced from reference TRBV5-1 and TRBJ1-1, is KAGVTQTPRYLIKTRGQQVTLSCSPISGHRSVSWYQQTPGQGLQFLFEYFSETQRNKGNFPGRFSGRQFSNSRSEMNVSTLELGDSALYLCASSLGEGTEAFFGQGTRLTVV.

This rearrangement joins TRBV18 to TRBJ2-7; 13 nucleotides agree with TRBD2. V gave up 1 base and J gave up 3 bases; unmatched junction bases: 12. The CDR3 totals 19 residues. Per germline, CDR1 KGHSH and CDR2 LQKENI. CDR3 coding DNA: TGTGCCAGCTCACCACTTTCCGCGACTAGCGGGAGGCCCGTCTACGAGCAGTACTTC. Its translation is CASSPLSATSGRPVYEQYF.

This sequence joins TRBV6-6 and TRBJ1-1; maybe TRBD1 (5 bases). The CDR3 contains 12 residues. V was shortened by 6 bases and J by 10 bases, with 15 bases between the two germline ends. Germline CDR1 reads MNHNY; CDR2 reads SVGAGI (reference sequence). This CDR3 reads CASSPGRDRAFF. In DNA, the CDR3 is TGTGCCAGCAGCCCTGGGCGGGACCGAGCTTTCTTT.

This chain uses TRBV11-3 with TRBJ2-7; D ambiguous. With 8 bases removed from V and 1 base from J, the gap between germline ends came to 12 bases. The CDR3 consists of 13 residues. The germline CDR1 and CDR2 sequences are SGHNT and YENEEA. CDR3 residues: CASRLDGSYEQYF. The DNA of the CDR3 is TGTGCCAGCCGCCTAGATGGGTCCTACGAGCAGTACTTC.

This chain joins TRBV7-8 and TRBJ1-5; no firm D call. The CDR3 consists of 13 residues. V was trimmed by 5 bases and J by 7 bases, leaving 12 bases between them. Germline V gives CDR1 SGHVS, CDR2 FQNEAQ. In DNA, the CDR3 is TGTGCCAGCAGCCTGTACGCAGACCAGCCCCAGCATTTT. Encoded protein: CASSLYADQPQHF.

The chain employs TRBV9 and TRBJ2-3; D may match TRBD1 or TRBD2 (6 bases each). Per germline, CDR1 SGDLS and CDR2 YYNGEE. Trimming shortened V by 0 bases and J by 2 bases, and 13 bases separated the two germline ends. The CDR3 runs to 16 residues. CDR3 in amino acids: CASSVVGGGLTDTQYF. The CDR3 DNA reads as TGTGCCAGCAGCGTAGTGGGGGGCGGACTCACAGATACGCAGTATTTT.

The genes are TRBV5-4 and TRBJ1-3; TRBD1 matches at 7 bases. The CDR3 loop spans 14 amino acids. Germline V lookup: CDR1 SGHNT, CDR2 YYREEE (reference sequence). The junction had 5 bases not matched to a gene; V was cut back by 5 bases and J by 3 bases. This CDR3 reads CASRDRAGGNTIYF. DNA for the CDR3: TGTGCCAGCAGAGACAGGGCTGGTGGAAACACCATATATTTT.

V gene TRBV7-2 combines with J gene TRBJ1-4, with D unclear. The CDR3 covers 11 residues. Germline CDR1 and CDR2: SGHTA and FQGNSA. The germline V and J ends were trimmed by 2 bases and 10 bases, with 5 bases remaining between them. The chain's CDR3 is CASSLFGKLFF. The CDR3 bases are TGTGCCAGCAGCTTATTTGGAAAACTGTTTTTT.

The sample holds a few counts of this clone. The CDR3 reads CASRGHTSGRGDEQFF. CDR3 sequence (DNA): TGTGCCAGCAGGGGTCATACTAGCGGGAGGGGGGATGAGCAGTTCTTC. The chain carries TRBV2 and TRBJ2-1, with 13 bases fitting TRBD2. With V trimmed by 6 bases and J by 8 bases, 10 bases remained unmatched. This CDR3 contains 16 residues. Per germline, CDR1 SNHLY and CDR2 FYNNEI.

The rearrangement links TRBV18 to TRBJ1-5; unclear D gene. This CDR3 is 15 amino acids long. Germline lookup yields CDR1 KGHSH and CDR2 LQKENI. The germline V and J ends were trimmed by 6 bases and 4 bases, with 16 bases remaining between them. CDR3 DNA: TGTGCCAGCTCCCGAAAGACGGGTGATAATCAGCCCCAGCATTTT. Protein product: CASSRKTGDNQPQHF.